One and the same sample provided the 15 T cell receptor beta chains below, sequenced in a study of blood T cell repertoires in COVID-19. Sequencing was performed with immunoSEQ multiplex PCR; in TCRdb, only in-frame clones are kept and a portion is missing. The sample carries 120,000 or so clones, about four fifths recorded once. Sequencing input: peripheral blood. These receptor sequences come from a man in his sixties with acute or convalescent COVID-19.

CDR3 region: CASSTWDRSYYGYTF. The CDR3 bases are TGCGCCAGCAGCACCTGGGACAGGAGCTACTATGGCTACACCTTC. The rearrangement uses TRBV5-1 and TRBJ1-2, with 8 bases lining up with TRBD1. The germline V gene encodes CDR1 SGHRS and CDR2 YFSETQ. This CDR3 is 15 amino acids long. Trimming at V came to 4 bases and at J to 3 bases, leaving 8 bases not matched to a gene.

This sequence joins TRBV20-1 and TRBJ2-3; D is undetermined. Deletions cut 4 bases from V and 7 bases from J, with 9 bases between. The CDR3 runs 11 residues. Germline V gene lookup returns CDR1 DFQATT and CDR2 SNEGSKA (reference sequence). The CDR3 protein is CSAIMEHTQYF. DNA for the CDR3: TGCAGTGCTATAATGGAGCATACGCAGTATTTT.

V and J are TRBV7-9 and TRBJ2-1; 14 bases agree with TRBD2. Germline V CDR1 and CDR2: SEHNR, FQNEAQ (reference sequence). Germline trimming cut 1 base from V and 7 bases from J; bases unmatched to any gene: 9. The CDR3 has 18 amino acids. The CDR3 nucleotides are TGTGCCAGCAGCTTAGGACTAGCGGGAGGGCCTGATACGAATGAGCAGTTCTTC. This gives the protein CASSLGLAGGPDTNEQFF.

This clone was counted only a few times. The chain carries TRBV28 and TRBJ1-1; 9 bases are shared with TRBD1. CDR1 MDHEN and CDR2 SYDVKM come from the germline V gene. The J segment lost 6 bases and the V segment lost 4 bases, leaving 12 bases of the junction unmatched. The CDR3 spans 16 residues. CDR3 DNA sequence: TGTGCCAGCAGTTCACCTGACAGGGGGAAGAGAGCTGAAGCTTTCTTT. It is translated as CASSSPDRGKRAEAFF.

The CDR3 here is CASSPSRDRDTQPQHF. In DNA form, the CDR3 reads TGTGCCAGCTCACCCTCCCGGGACAGGGACACTCAGCCCCAGCATTTT. The chain employs TRBV18 and TRBJ1-5, with 9 nucleotides matching TRBD1. V gave up 3 bases and J gave up 6 bases; unmatched junction bases: 9. The CDR3 is 16 amino acids. Germline assignment: CDR1 KGHSH and CDR2 LQKENI.

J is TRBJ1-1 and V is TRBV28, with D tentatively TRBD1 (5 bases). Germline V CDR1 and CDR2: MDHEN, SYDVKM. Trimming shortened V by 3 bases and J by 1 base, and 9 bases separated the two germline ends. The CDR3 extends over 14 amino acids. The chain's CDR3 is CASSLGGGNTEAFF. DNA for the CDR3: TGTGCCAGCAGTTTGGGGGGTGGGAACACTGAAGCTTTCTTT.

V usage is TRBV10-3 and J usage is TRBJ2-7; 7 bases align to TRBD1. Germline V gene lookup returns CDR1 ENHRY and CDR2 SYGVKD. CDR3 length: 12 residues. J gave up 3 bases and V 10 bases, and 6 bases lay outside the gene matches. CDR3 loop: CATGTAGYEQYF. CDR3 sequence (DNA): TGTGCCACCGGGACAGCCGGCTACGAGCAGTACTTC.

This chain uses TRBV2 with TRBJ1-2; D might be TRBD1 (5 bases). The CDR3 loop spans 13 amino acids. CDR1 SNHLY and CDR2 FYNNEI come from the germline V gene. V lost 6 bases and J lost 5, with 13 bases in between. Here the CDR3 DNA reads TGTGCCAGCAGAAAAGGGCAGGGTTATGGCTACACCTTC. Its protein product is CASRKGQGYGYTF.

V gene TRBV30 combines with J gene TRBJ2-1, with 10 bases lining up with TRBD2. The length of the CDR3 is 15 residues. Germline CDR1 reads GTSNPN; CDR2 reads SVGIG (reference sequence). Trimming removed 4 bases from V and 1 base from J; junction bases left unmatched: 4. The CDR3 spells CAWTLAGGSYNEQFF. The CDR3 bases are TGTGCCTGGACCTTAGCGGGAGGATCCTACAATGAGCAGTTCTTC.

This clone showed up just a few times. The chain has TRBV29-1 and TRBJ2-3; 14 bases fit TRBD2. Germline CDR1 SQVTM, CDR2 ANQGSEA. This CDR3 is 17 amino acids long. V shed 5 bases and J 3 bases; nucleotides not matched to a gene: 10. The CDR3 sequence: CSVSGTSGSGSTDTQYF. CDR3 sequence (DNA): TGCAGCGTTTCCGGGACTAGCGGGAGTGGAAGTACAGATACGCAGTATTTT.

The DNA for the CDR3 is TGTGCCAGCAGTGATCGGACATCGAACACTGAAGCTTTCTTT. This gives the protein CASSDRTSNTEAFF. V and J are TRBV6-1 and TRBJ1-1, with TRBD1 as a possible D gene (5 bases). Germline lookup yields CDR1 MNHNS and CDR2 SASEGT. This CDR3 is 14 amino acids long. V dropped 3 bases and J dropped 1 base, with 9 bases sitting between them.

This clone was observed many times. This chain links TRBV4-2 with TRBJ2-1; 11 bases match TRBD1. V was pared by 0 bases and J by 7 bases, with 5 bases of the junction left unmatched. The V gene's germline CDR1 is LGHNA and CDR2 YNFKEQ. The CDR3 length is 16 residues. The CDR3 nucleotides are TGTGCCAGCAGCCAAGATAGGGGACAGGGGGGTAATGAGCAGTTCTTC. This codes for CASSQDRGQGGNEQFF.

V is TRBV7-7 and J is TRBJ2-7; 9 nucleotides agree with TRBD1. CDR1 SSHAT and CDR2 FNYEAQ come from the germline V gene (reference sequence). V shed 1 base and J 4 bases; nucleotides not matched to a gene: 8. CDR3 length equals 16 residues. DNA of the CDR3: TGTGCCAGCAGCTTAGGTCCCGGGACAGGGAGGTACGAGCAGTACTTC. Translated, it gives CASSLGPGTGRYEQYF. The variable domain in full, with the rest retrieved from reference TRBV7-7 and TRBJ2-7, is GAGVSQSPRYKVTKRGQDVTLRCDPISSHATLYWYQQALGQGPEFLTYFNYEAQPDKSGLPSDRFSAERPEGSISTLTIQRTEQRDSAMYRCASSLGPGTGRYEQYFGPGTRLTVT.

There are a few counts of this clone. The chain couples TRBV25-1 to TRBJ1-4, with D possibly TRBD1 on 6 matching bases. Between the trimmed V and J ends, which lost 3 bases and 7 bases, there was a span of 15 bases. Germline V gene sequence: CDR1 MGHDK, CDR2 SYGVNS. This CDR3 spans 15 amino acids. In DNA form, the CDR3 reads TGTGCCAGCAGTGAGGCGGGGGGCGGGGGTGAAAAACTGTTTTTT. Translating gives CASSEAGGGGEKLFF.

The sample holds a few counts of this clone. This CDR3 reads CASSPKVGGYITEAFF. Here the CDR3 DNA reads TGTGCCAGCAGCCCTAAGGTCGGAGGTTATATCACTGAAGCTTTCTTT. The chain has TRBV7-2 and TRBJ1-1, with no clear D. Trimming removed 5 bases from V and 4 bases from J, with 20 bases in between. From germline, CDR1 is SGHTA and CDR2 FQGNSA. The CDR3 length is 16 residues.